This is a list of T cell receptor beta chains from one sample in a study of cytomegalovirus exposure and HLA in healthy donors. This table comes from immunoSEQ multiplex PCR, and its TCRdb copy is limited to in-frame clones, with some not included. The table lists some 170,000 clones, roughly 80% of them singletons. The specimen was PBMCs. These receptors were obtained from a woman aged 45-59 years in good health and CMV-seronegative. The CDR3 runs from the conserved cysteine through the conserved F or W. The D gene is left open where the match is weak. Clone size is given for some rows only: seen once, a few or many times, or a class if the clone is expanded.

>TRBD2|TRBJ2-5|few|TRBV11-3
CASSPGTSARETQYF
TGTGCCAGCAGCCCCGGGACTAGCGCTAGAGAGACCCAGTACTTC
>NA|TRBJ1-2|NA|TRBV4-3
CASSQFLDNNYGYTF
TGCGCCAGCAGCCAGTTCTTGGACAATAACTATGGCTACACCTTC
>NA|TRBJ1-5|few|TRBV5-1
CASRTGSNQPQHF
TGCGCCAGCAGAACAGGGAGCAATCAGCCCCAGCATTTT
>TRBD2|TRBJ2-1|NA|TRBV9
CASSPRSGRADDEQFF
TGTGCCAGCAGCCCCCGTAGCGGGAGGGCCGATGATGAGCAGTTCTTC
>TRBD1|TRBJ2-7|NA|TRBV28
CASRTGQGNYEQYF
TGTGCCAGCCGAACGGGACAGGGAAATTACGAGCAGTACTTC
>TRBD1|TRBJ2-7|NA|TRBV6-1
CASSESGTGSYEQYF
TGTGCCAGCAGTGAGTCCGGGACAGGGTCCTACGAGCAGTACTTC
>NA|TRBJ1-1|NA|TRBV28
CASRSPKTTGMNTEAFF
TGTGCCAGCAGATCTCCAAAAACGACAGGTATGAACACTGAAGCTTTCTTT
>TRBD1|TRBJ2-7|NA|TRBV27
CASKGQGYEQYF
TGTGCCAGCAAGGGACAGGGCTACGAGCAGTACTTC
>NA|TRBJ1-2|NA|TRBV6-5
CASSSGRGTNYGYTF
TGTGCCAGCAGTTCAGGACGGGGTACTAACTATGGCTACACCTTC
>NA|TRBJ1-2|once|TRBV5-4
CASSIRVGYGYTF
TGTGCCAGCAGCATCAGGGTTGGCTATGGCTACACCTTC
>TRBD2|TRBJ2-1|NA|TRBV7-9
CASSGRLAGGPSNEQFF
TGTGCCAGCAGCGGGCGACTAGCGGGGGGGCCGTCGAATGAGCAGTTCTTC
>NA|TRBJ1-6|NA|TRBV18
CASSPGERGSYNSPLHF
TGTGCCAGCTCACCAGGGGAGAGGGGGTCCTATAATTCACCCCTCCACTTT
>NA|TRBJ1-2|NA|TRBV4-1
CASSLGGAYGYTF
TGCGCCAGCAGCCTGGGGGGGGCCTATGGCTACACCTTC
>TRBD1|TRBJ2-7|few|TRBV7-2
CASSKSSGTGQNEQYF
TGTGCCAGCAGCAAGTCCTCCGGGACAGGGCAAAACGAGCAGTACTTC
>NA|TRBJ2-1|NA|TRBV9
CASSVQANSYNEQFF
TGTGCCAGCAGCGTCCAGGCTAACTCCTACAATGAGCAGTTCTTC
>TRBD2|TRBJ2-2|NA|TRBV4-2
CASSLTAGLAGVSFF
TGTGCCAGCAGCCTCACCGCCGGACTAGCGGGAGTGAGTTTTTTT
>NA|TRBJ2-3|NA|TRBV5-5
CASSLQQRTDTQYF
TGTGCCAGCAGCTTACAACAGCGCACAGATACGCAGTATTTT
>NA|TRBJ2-5|few|TRBV10-2
CASKGPGETQYF
TGCGCCAGCAAAGGACCAGGGGAGACCCAGTACTTC
>NA|TRBJ2-1|few|TRBV9
CASSVQEGVLDEQFF
TGTGCCAGCAGCGTACAGGAGGGTGTCTTAGATGAGCAGTTCTTC
>NA|TRBJ1-3|NA|TRBV14
CASSRYSGNTIYF
TGTGCCAGCAGCCGTTACTCTGGAAACACCATATATTTT
>TRBD2|TRBJ2-7|once|TRBV5-1
CASGAGGRTYEQYF
TGCGCCAGCGGGGCGGGGGGGAGAACCTACGAGCAGTACTTC
>NA|TRBJ2-7|few|TRBV28
CASIPIGLPYEQYF
TGTGCCAGCATACCTATAGGACTCCCCTACGAGCAGTACTTC
>TRBD1|TRBJ2-7|NA|TRBV6-5
CASSQKTGAYYEQYF
TGTGCCAGCAGTCAGAAGACAGGGGCGTACTACGAGCAGTACTTC
>NA|TRBJ2-1|once|TRBV4-1
CASSQEKGKTYNEQFF
TGCGCCAGCAGCCAAGAGAAGGGGAAGACCTACAATGAGCAGTTCTTC
>TRBD1|TRBJ2-7|once|TRBV28
CASSPRRGQGVSYEQYF
TGTGCCAGCAGTCCCAGGCGAGGACAGGGGGTATCCTACGAGCAGTACTTC
>TRBD1|TRBJ1-6|NA|TRBV9
CASSVEGANSPLHF
TGTGCCAGCAGCGTAGAGGGGGCTAATTCACCCCTCCACTTT
>NA|TRBJ2-1|NA|TRBV27
CASSPPGGLRRFF
TGTGCCAGCAGTCCCCCTGGAGGGCTCAGGCGGTTCTTC
>NA|TRBJ1-2|NA|TRBV15
CATSRVTSGNGYTF
TGTGCCACCAGCAGAGTGACGTCAGGGAATGGCTACACCTTC
>TRBD1|TRBJ2-3|NA|TRBV7-2
CASSLVTGGGTDTQYF
TGTGCCAGCAGCTTAGTGACAGGGGGCGGGACAGATACGCAGTATTTT
>NA|TRBJ1-2|few|TRBV28
CASKNSLGGGEGYGYTF
TGTGCCAGCAAAAATTCCCTTGGGGGGGGCGAGGGCTATGGCTACACCTTC
>NA|TRBJ1-1|NA|TRBV5-1
CASSDRGGRTEAFF
TGCGCCAGCAGCGATCGAGGGGGTCGGACTGAAGCTTTCTTT
>NA|TRBJ2-5|few|TRBV6-5
CASSSRPRGYQETQYF
TGTGCCAGCAGTTCCCGTCCCCGGGGGTACCAAGAGACCCAGTACTTC
>NA|TRBJ2-7|NA|TRBV28
CASSPQGLGSYEQYF
TGTGCCAGCAGTCCCCAGGGTCTAGGTTCCTACGAGCAGTACTTC
>NA|TRBJ1-1|NA|TRBV28
CASSTFIGGTEAFF
TGTGCCAGCAGCACCTTTATTGGCGGCACTGAAGCTTTCTTT
>NA|TRBJ2-7|NA|TRBV6-1
CASSEFGDFYEQYF
TGTGCCAGCAGTGAATTCGGGGATTTCTACGAGCAGTACTTC
>TRBD1|TRBJ2-3|NA|TRBV6-5
CASSYHGQGGTDTQYF
TGTGCCAGCAGTTACCACGGACAGGGAGGCACAGATACGCAGTATTTT
>NA|TRBJ1-5|NA|TRBV5-1
CASSFDGLNQPQHF
TGCGCCAGCAGCTTCGACGGACTCAATCAGCCCCAGCATTTT
>NA|TRBJ2-7|NA|TRBV7-2
CASSLGDTPDEQYF
TGTGCCAGCAGCTTAGGGGACACCCCTGACGAGCAGTACTTC
>TRBD2|TRBJ2-1|NA|TRBV5-6
CASSSKRGSSYNEQFF
TGTGCCAGCAGTTCGAAGCGGGGGAGCTCCTACAATGAGCAGTTCTTC
>NA|TRBJ1-5|once|TRBV6-6
CASSYEGKGVQPQHF
TGTGCCAGCAGTTACGAGGGGAAGGGGGTTCAGCCCCAGCATTTT